This section outlines one T cell receptor beta chain sequence together with its context. V was cut by 0 bases and J by 8 bases, with 20 bases left in between. The CDR3 contains 16 residues. Germline CDR1 SGHRS, CDR2 YFSETQ. Vbeta (60) and Jbeta (13) primers were used in the PCR. Profiling relied on immunoSEQ multiplex PCR, and the TCRdb table lists in-frame clones only, not all of them. This repertoire shows 100,000 or so clones, roughly 84% found once; its top ten account for 1.2%. The sample belongs to a study of cytomegalovirus exposure and HLA in healthy donors. Donors were ostensibly healthy at sampling, although undocumented immune exposures were probable.

The TCR originated in a woman between 18 and 30 years old in good health and CMV-seronegative. Sample: PBMCs. The J gene is TRBJ1-2, the V gene TRBV5-1, with D unresolved. CDR3: CASSLALGSFERGYTF. The CDR3 nucleotides read TGCGCCAGCAGCTTGGCTCTCGGCAGCTTCGAGAGGGGCTACACCTTC.